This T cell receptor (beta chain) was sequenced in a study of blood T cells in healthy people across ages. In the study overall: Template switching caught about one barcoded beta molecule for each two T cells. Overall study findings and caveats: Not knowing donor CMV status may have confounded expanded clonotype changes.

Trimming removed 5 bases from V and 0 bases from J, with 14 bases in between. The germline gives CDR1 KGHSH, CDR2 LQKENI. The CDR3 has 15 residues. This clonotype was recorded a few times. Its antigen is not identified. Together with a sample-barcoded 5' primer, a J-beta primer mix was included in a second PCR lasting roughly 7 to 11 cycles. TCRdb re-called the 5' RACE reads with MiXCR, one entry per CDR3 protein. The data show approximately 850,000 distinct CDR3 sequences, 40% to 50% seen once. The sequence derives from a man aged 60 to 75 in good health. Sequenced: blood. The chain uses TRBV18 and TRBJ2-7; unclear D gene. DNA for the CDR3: TGTGCCAGCTCATCGGTCTCCTTGAGCTCCTACGAGCAGTACTTC. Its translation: CASSSVSLSSYEQYF.